This T cell receptor (beta chain) was profiled in a study of CD8+CD57+ T cells in acquired aplastic anemia. Germline-derived CDR1 and CDR2 are SGHNT and YENEEA. The CDR3 is made up of 16 amino acids. V was clipped by 3 bases and J by 3 bases; unmatched bases: 10. Profiles of TCR beta VDJ and CDR3 were generated from a genomic DNA template. One entry per CDR3 protein, called by TCRdb with MiXCR from the reads. The sample contains about 200,000 distinct CDR3 sequences, roughly two thirds of which appear only once. Sequencing was done on patients that had shown CD8+CD57+ cell expansion by flow cytometry.

This receptor was identified in a human donor with aplastic anemia. Specimen: sorted CD4+, CD8+, or CD8+CD57+ T cells (not recorded which) from PBMCs. The rearrangement joins TRBV11-3 to TRBJ1-1, with 7 bases lining up with TRBD1. CDR3 bases: TGTGCCAGCAGCTTGGGCAGGGGGGCCTTGTACACTGAAGCTTTCTTT. Its protein product is CASSLGRGALYTEAFF.